This T cell receptor (beta chain) emerged from a study of shared clonotypes between healthy human individuals. About the research overall: Plates per donor: three CD4 naive, three CD4 memory, two CD8 naive, one CD8 memory.

This table comes from immunoSEQ multiplex PCR, and its TCRdb copy is limited to in-frame clones, with some not included. The sample has 1 million to 1.2 million clones; approximately 80% are singletons. Per germline, CDR1 SGHNT and CDR2 YYREEE (reference sequence). Trimming shortened V by 2 bases and J by 5 bases, and 13 bases separated the two germline ends. This CDR3 contains 14 residues. This chain uses TRBV5-4 with TRBJ2-5, with D hard to call. The material sequenced was memory CD4+ T cells from PBMCs. Stated subset: CD45RA-negative fraction. This sequence originates from a man aged 18 to 29 in good health. Some clones in this sample may be carry-over from other donors' samples. CDR3 protein: CASSFGPDLETQYF. CDR3 DNA: TGTGCCAGCAGCTTCGGGCCGGACCTGGAGACCCAGTACTTC.